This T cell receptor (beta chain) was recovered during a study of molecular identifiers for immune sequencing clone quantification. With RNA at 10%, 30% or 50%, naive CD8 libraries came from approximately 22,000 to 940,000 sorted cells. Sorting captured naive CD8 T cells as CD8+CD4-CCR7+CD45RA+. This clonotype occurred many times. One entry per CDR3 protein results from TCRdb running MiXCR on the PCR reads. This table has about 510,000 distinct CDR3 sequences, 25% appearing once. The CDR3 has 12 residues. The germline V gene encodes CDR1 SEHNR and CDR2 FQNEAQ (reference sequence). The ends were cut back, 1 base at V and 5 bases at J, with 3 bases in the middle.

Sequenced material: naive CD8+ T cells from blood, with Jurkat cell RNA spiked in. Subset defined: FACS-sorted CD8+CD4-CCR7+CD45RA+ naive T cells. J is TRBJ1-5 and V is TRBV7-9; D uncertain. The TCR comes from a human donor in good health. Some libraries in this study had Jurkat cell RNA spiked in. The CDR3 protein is CASSLEDQPQHF. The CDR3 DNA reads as TGTGCCAGCAGCTTAGAGGATCAGCCCCAGCATTTT.